Sequencing of this TCR beta chain was carried out in a study of CD8 T cells in ankylosing spondylitis. To note about this clonotype: As yet, its antigen is unknown.

5'-RACE, quantitative and with molecular barcodes, yielded the TCR beta libraries. TCRdb reprocessed the 5' RACE reads via MiXCR and lists one record per CDR3 protein. The data show 180,000 or so distinct CDR3 sequences, 11% seen once. This CDR3 region has 14 residues. CDR1 is SGHRS, CDR2 YFSETQ, per germline. With 0 bases removed from V and 9 bases from J, the gap between germline ends came to 13 bases. Study results and limitations: Clones tied to disease were said to be significantly enriched in matched ankylosing spondylitis synovial fluid. A motif in TCR beta, a set of fewer than ten highly homologous variants, appeared characteristic of ankylosing spondylitis blood.

The material sequenced was blood, either unsorted or a sorted T cell fraction (not recorded which). This rearrangement joins TRBV5-1 to TRBJ2-1; no clear D gene. The sequence was obtained from a male donor with ankylosing spondylitis or in good health (not recorded which). In nucleotides, the CDR3 is TGCGCCAGCAGCTTGGGGATAGCCAAGGGTGAGCAGTTCTTC. Protein sequence: CASSLGIAKGEQFF.